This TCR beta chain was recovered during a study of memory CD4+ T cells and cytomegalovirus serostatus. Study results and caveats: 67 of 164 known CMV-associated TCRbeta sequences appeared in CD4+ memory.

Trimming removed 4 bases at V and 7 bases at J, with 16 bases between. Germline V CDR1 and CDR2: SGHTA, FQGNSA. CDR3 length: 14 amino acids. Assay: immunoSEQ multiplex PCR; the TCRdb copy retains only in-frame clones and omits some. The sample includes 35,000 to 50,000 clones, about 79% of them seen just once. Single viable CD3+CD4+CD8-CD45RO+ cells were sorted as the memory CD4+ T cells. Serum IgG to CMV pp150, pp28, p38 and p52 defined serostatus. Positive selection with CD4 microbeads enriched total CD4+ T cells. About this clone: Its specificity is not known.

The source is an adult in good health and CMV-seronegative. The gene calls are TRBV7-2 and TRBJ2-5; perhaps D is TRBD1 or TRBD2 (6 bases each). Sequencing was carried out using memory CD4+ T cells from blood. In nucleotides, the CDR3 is TGTGCCAGCAGCTCCAGGGGTTTGCGGGGGACCCAGTACTTC. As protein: CASSSRGLRGTQYF.